The source of this T cell receptor beta chain is a study of regulatory T cells in long-lasting Graves disease. Study-level results: New patients shared about a thousand public clonotypes, fewer than the 2,741 shared by persistent patients.

As regards this clonotype: As yet, its antigen is unknown.

This CDR3 is 15 amino acids long. Trimming left V 1 base short and J 1 base short, with 13 bases between. The germline CDR1 and CDR2 sequences are SQVTM and ANQGSEA. The TCR beta library used iRepertoire HTBI primers with Arm-PCR amplification of CDR3. TCRdb independently ran MiXCR on the multiplex PCR reads; one entry per CDR3 protein. The repertoire includes 560,000 or so distinct CDR3 sequences, more than 15% of them detected once, and more than 10% sits in the top ten. The time point: newly diagnosed GD, antithyroid drugs for less than 3 months. PBMCs provided the RNA from which the TCR library was made. These same records also appear under a second study, on T cells in Graves' hyperthyroidism and ophthalmopathy.

Specimen: peripheral blood mononuclear cells (PBMCs), collected at new diagnosis, from a patient treated with antithyroid drugs. V gene TRBV29-1 combines with J gene TRBJ2-5, with D unresolved. The sequence came from a man younger than 35 with Graves disease. DNA of the CDR3: TGCAGCGTTGAAGGTGATAGGGTTTCCCAAGAGACCCAGTACTTC. Protein product: CSVEGDRVSQETQYF.